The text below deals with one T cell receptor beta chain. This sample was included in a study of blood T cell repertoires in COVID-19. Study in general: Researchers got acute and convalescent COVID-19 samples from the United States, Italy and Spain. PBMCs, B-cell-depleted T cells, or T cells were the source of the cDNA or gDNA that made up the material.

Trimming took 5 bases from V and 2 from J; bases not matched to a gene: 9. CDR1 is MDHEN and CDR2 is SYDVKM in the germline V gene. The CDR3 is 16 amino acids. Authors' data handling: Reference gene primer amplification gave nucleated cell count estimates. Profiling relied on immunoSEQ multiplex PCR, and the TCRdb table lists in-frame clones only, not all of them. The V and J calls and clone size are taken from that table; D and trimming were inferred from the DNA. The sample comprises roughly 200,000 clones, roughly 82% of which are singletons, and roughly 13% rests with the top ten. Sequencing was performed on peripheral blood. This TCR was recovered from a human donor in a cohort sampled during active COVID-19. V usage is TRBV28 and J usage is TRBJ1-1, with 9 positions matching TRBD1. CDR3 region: CASSLRGQGRNTEAFF. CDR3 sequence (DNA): TGTGCCAGCAGTCTCAGGGGACAGGGAAGAAACACTGAAGCTTTCTTT.